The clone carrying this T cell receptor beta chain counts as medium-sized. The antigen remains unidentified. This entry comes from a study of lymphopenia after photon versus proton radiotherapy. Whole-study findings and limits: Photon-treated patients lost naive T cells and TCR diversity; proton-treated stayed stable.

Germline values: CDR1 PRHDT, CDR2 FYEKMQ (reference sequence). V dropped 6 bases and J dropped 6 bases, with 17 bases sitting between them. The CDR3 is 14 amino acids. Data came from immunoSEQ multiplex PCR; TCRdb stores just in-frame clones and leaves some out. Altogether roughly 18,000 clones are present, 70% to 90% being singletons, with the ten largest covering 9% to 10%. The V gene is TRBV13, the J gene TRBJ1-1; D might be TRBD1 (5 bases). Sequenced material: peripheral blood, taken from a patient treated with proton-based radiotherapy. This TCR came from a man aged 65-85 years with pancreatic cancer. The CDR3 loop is CASSEGPPGPEAFF. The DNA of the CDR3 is TGTGCCAGCAGTGAGGGACCGCCCGGGCCTGAAGCTTTCTTT.